This TCR beta chain was sequenced for a study of blood T cell repertoires in COVID-19. Turning to the study itself: Acute-phase and convalescent COVID-19 samples originated in the United States, Italy and Spain. T cells, B-cell-depleted T cells, or PBMCs provided the cDNA or gDNA that served as material.

Produced via immunoSEQ multiplex PCR; TCRdb's table is partial and in-frame only. The table has some 130,000 clones, nearly 70% seen once. Trimming pared 1 base from V and 3 bases from J, leaving 5 bases between. This CDR3 has 13 residues. Per germline, CDR1 LGHNA and CDR2 YNFKEQ. The receptor was isolated from a woman aged 65 to 85 with acute or convalescent COVID-19. V is TRBV4-2 and J is TRBJ2-3, with D possibly being TRBD2 (5 bases). Source material: peripheral blood. CDR3 DNA sequence: TGTGCCAGCAGCCAAGGGACTACAGATACGCAGTATTTT. Encoded protein: CASSQGTTDTQYF.